The 15 T cell receptor beta chains below were found in one sample sequenced in a study of PD-L1 blockade in urothelial cancer. Time point: peripheral blood 6 weeks after treatment start. Profiling relied on immunoSEQ multiplex PCR, and the TCRdb table lists in-frame clones only, not all of them. The profile covers some 110,000 clones, with around 90% appearing a single time and approximately 3.8% taken by the ten largest. The sample in question was PBMCs, obtained around atezolizumab (anti-PD-L1) treatment. Receptors originate from a man aged 55 to 70 with urothelial cancer.

The chain couples TRBV21-1 to TRBJ2-6; TRBD1 is taken as the D call from the table, unchecked against the DNA. TRBV21-1 represents a pseudogene. CDR3 length: 17 amino acids. The CDR3 is CASSKVGQATGANVLTF. In DNA, the CDR3 is TGTGCCAGCAGCAAAGTGGGACAGGCTACCGGGGCCAACGTCCTGACTTTC.

Concerning this clone: One end of the junction varies from germline; a read error may be responsible. J is TRBJ1-2 and V is TRBV6-5, with D maybe TRBD1 (6 bases). Per the germline V gene, CDR1 is MNHEY and CDR2 is SVGAGI. This CDR3 has 12 amino acids. CDR3 amino acids: CASRQGRGGCTF. CDR3 nucleotide sequence: TGTGCCAGTCGTCAAGGTCGGGGGGGCTGCACCTTC.

V gene TRBV5-1 combines with J gene TRBJ2-3; perhaps TRBD2 as D (5 bases). This CDR3 is built from 19 residues. The V and J ends lost 0 bases and 0 bases respectively, with 20 bases between them. Germline V CDR1 and CDR2: SGHRS, YFSETQ. CDR3 sequence (DNA): TGCGCCAGCAGCTTGGGGGGAAGGCTCGGGGTGCTTAGCACAGATACGCAGTATTTT. It yields the protein CASSLGGRLGVLSTDTQYF.

This clone has more than one count but fewer than ten. The genes are TRBV19 and TRBJ2-7; 8 bases match TRBD1. Germline V gene data show CDR1 as LNHDA and CDR2 as SQIVND (reference sequence). The CDR3 sequence is 13 residues long. With 5 bases clipped from V and 6 bases from J, the junction kept 6 bases outside the gene matches. As DNA, the CDR3 is TGTGCCAGTAGTCCAGGACAGGGTGTCGAGCAGTACTTC. It codes for CASSPGQGVEQYF.

The chain uses TRBV2 and TRBJ2-3; D gene uncertain. Germline-derived CDR1 and CDR2 are SNHLY and FYNNEI. Trimming cost V 4 bases and J 4 bases, with 12 bases left between them. CDR3 size: 14 residues. CDR3 protein: CASSVSSIPDTQYF. The CDR3 bases are TGTGCCAGCAGTGTTTCTTCTATTCCAGATACGCAGTATTTT.

V is TRBV5-1 and J is TRBJ2-7; possibly TRBD2 for D (5 bases). The V end lost 6 bases, the J end lost 0 bases, and 16 bases lay between the germline ends. This CDR3 contains 15 residues. Germline V gene lookup returns CDR1 SGHRS and CDR2 YFSETQ. The CDR3 sequence is CASKRADGRSYEQYF. As DNA, the CDR3 is TGCGCCAGCAAGAGAGCGGACGGTCGCTCCTACGAGCAGTACTTC. Complete variable domain (other parts from reference TRBV5-1 and TRBJ2-7): KAGVTQTPRYLIKTRGQQVTLSCSPISGHRSVSWYQQTPGQGLQFLFEYFSETQRNKGNFPGRFSGRQFSNSRSEMNVSTLELGDSALYLCASKRADGRSYEQYFGPGTRLTVT.

Comments on this clone: Additional DNA sequences in this sample encode the identical CDR3. The chain joins TRBV5-1 to TRBJ2-5, with TRBD2 identical over 7 bases. CDR1 is SGHRS and CDR2 is YFSETQ in the germline V gene. Trimming cost V 2 bases and J 5 bases; bases outside gene matches: 3. The CDR3 extends over 13 amino acids. CDR3 loop: CASSFPGGETQYF. For the CDR3, the DNA is TGCGCCAGCAGCTTCCCCGGGGGGGAGACCCAGTACTTC.

The chain employs TRBV16 and TRBJ1-3; D remains ambiguous. Looked up from germline, CDR1 is KGHSY and CDR2 is FQNENV. V was trimmed by 6 bases and J by 0 bases, leaving 9 bases between them. The CDR3 has 14 residues. Here the CDR3 reads CASSQANSGNTIYF. CDR3 in DNA: TGTGCCAGCAGTCAGGCAAACTCTGGAAACACCATATATTTT. Full variable domain (remainder filled in from reference TRBV16 and TRBJ1-3): GEEVAQTPKHLVRGEGQKAKLYCAPIKGHSYVFWYQQVLKNEFKFLISFQNENVFDETGMPKERFSAKCLPNSPCSLEIQATKLEDSAVYFCASSQANSGNTIYFGEGSWLTVV.

The rearrangement links TRBV7-9 to TRBJ1-1; 8 bases are shared with TRBD1. Trimming removed 6 bases from V and 5 bases from J; junction bases left unmatched: 11. Germline lookup yields CDR1 SEHNR and CDR2 FQNEAQ (reference sequence). The CDR3 extends over 15 amino acids. The CDR3 here is CASRPRTGKTTEAFF. CDR3 nucleotides: TGTGCCAGCAGGCCCAGGACAGGGAAGACGACTGAAGCTTTCTTT. The whole variable domain, filled in from reference TRBV7-9 and TRBJ1-1, reads DTGVSQNPRHKITKRGQNVTFRCDPISEHNRLYWYRQTLGQGPEFLTYFQNEAQLEKSRLLSDRFSAERPKGSFSTLEIQRTEQGDSAMYLCASRPRTGKTTEAFFGQGTRLTVV.

The chain is built from TRBV7-2 and TRBJ1-2, with D possibly matching TRBD1 (5 bases). Germline V gene sequence: CDR1 SGHTA, CDR2 FQGNSA. The CDR3 sequence is 16 residues long. V lost 0 bases to trimming and J lost 3 bases, with 14 bases between them. CDR3 in amino acids: CASSLAGRGSYYGYTF. The DNA of the CDR3 is TGTGCCAGCAGCTTAGCGGGTAGGGGCAGTTACTATGGCTACACCTTC.

CDR3 amino acids: CASSGAGQGDYGYTF. CDR3 DNA: TGTGCCAGCAGCGGGGCGGGACAGGGTGACTATGGCTACACCTTC. The gene calls are TRBV7-9 and TRBJ1-2; 9 bases fit TRBD1. The trim removed 5 bases at V and 3 bases at J, leaving 7 bases unmatched. Germline CDR1 reads SEHNR; CDR2 reads FQNEAQ (reference sequence). This CDR3 is 15 amino acids long.

V gene TRBV28 combines with J gene TRBJ2-1, with TRBD2 identical over 9 bases. Trimming took 5 bases from V and 3 from J; bases not matched to a gene: 8. This CDR3 has 16 amino acids. CDR1 and CDR2 from the germline V gene are MDHEN and SYDVKM. CDR3 sequence reads: CASSEVAGVVYNEQFF. CDR3 nucleotides: TGTGCCAGCAGTGAGGTAGCGGGAGTCGTCTACAATGAGCAGTTCTTC.

The chain joins TRBV7-2 to TRBJ1-4; a weak D match, TRBD1 (5 bases). The germline V gene encodes CDR1 SGHTA and CDR2 FQGNSA. V was clipped by 5 bases and J by 4 bases, with 23 bases between them. The CDR3 runs 18 residues. The DNA for the CDR3 is TGTGCCAGCAGCCGCACTCTATTGGGAGGGGCTGATAATGAAAAACTGTTTTTT. It is translated as CASSRTLLGGADNEKLFF.

This chain uses TRBV19 with TRBJ2-3; 9 bases agree with TRBD1. V lost 1 base to trimming and J lost 5 bases; unmatched junction nucleotides: 10. The CDR3 runs 17 residues. Germline V gene sequence: CDR1 LNHDA, CDR2 SQIVND (reference sequence). The CDR3 spells CASSIAPRTGAGDTQYF. The CDR3 nucleotides are TGTGCCAGTAGTATAGCTCCTCGGACAGGGGCGGGAGATACGCAGTATTTT.

The rearrangement joins TRBV19 to TRBJ2-6; tentatively, D is TRBD2 (6 bases). Germline loops: CDR1 LNHDA, CDR2 SQIVND (reference sequence). CDR3 length: 17 residues. Deletions cut 9 bases from V and 0 bases from J, with 18 bases between. In DNA, the CDR3 is TGTGCCAGCCTGAAACGTGGGGGGACCTCTGGGGCCAACGTCCTGACTTTC. Translation: CASLKRGGTSGANVLTF.